Listed here are 30 T cell receptor beta chains from one sample, sequenced in a study of blood T cell repertoires in COVID-19. This table comes from immunoSEQ multiplex PCR, and its TCRdb copy is limited to in-frame clones, with some not included. The sample contains 95,000 to 110,000 clones, 85% to 90% of which appear only once. The specimen sequenced was peripheral blood. These receptors originate from a human donor in a cohort sampled during active COVID-19.

The chain links TRBV7-6 to TRBJ2-1; 9 bases map to TRBD1. CDR3 length equals 15 residues. The germline gives CDR1 SGHVS, CDR2 FNYEAQ. V lost 1 base to trimming and J lost 8 bases; unmatched junction nucleotides: 6. DNA of the CDR3: TGTGCCAGCAGCTTAGGAGCCGGACAGGGGTATGAGCAGTTCTTC. Translated, it gives CASSLGAGQGYEQFF.

The CDR3 region is CASSQALAGGSSYEQYF. CDR3 nucleotides: TGCGCCAGCAGCCAAGCTCTAGCGGGGGGGAGCTCCTACGAGCAGTACTTC. The chain uses TRBV4-1 and TRBJ2-7; 12 bases are shared with TRBD2. CDR3 size: 17 residues. V lost 1 base to trimming and J lost 0 bases; unmatched junction nucleotides: 4. Germline V gene lookup returns CDR1 MGHRA and CDR2 YSYEKL.

This clone was found a few times. The chain employs TRBV9 and TRBJ1-4; 10 nucleotides line up with TRBD1. The V gene end was trimmed by 4 bases and the J gene end by 0 bases; junction bases not matched to a gene: 3. The germline V gene has CDR1 SGDLS and CDR2 YYNGEE. The CDR3 loop spans 16 amino acids. The CDR3 DNA is TGTGCCAGCAGCCCCGGACAGGGGGCAACTAATGAAAAACTGTTTTTT. Its protein product is CASSPGQGATNEKLFF.

V usage is TRBV25-1 and J usage is TRBJ1-5; D is uncertain. The V gene's germline CDR1 is MGHDK and CDR2 SYGVNS. Trimming removed 5 bases from V and 6 bases from J, with 14 bases in between. This CDR3 is built from 14 residues. The CDR3 sequence: CASSQTGGSQPQHF. The CDR3 DNA is TGTGCCAGCAGTCAGACCGGAGGGAGTCAGCCCCAGCATTTT.

The V gene is TRBV19, the J gene TRBJ2-7, with 16 bases aligning to TRBD2. The CDR3 length is 18 residues. CDR1 and CDR2 (germline): LNHDA, SQIVND (reference sequence). The V and J ends lost 5 bases and 4 bases, in that order; junction bases with no gene match: 11. CDR3 nucleotides: TGTGCCAGTAGTCGCGGGACTAGCGGGAGGGCCTTCAAGTACGAGCAGTACTTC. Translation: CASSRGTSGRAFKYEQYF.

V is TRBV19 and J is TRBJ1-1; D perhaps matches TRBD1 (6 bases). The CDR3 is 18 residues long. CDR1 is LNHDA and CDR2 is SQIVND in the germline V gene (reference sequence). Trimming cost V 5 bases and J 4 bases, with 26 bases left between them. The CDR3 nucleotides are TGTGCCAGTAGTGGGGAATTCGGGGGGCCTTCGATGGGCACTGAAGCTTTCTTT. This translates into CASSGEFGGPSMGTEAFF.

The CDR3 coding sequence is TGTGCCAGCAGTTACCTCGGGGTGAACACCGGGGAGCTGTTTTTT. It codes for CASSYLGVNTGELFF. This chain joins TRBV6-2 or TRBV6-3 and TRBJ2-2; a weak D match, TRBD2 (5 bases). This CDR3 comprises 15 residues. V lost 2 bases and J lost 1, with 8 bases in between. Germline V gene lookup returns CDR1 MNHEY and CDR2 SVGEGT.

The chain joins TRBV4-2 to TRBJ2-6; 14 bases align to TRBD2. The V segment lost 4 bases and the J segment 2 bases; nucleotides outside the gene matches: 4. This CDR3 has 18 residues. Germline V CDR1 and CDR2: LGHNA, YNFKEQ. The CDR3 DNA is TGTGCCAGCAGCCCGCGACTAGCGGGAGGGACTGGGGCCAACGTCCTGACTTTC. It is translated as CASSPRLAGGTGANVLTF.

The chain recombines TRBV20-1 with TRBJ1-1; no clear D. V was pared by 2 bases and J by 8 bases, with 6 bases between. This CDR3 comprises 10 residues. CDR1 and CDR2 from the germline V gene are DFQATT and SNEGSKA (reference sequence). The CDR3 protein is CSARSPEAFF. The CDR3 DNA sequence: TGCAGTGCTAGAAGCCCCGAAGCTTTCTTT.

The chain uses TRBV28 and TRBJ1-5; 7 nucleotides match TRBD1. The CDR3 sequence is 15 residues long. J was trimmed by 4 bases and V by 4 bases; bases with no gene match: 7. Germline V lookup: CDR1 MDHEN, CDR2 SYDVKM. CDR3 in amino acids: CASSYRQGSNQPQHF. The DNA of the CDR3 is TGTGCCAGCAGTTACCGACAGGGCTCTAATCAGCCCCAGCATTTT.

J is TRBJ2-7 and V is TRBV4-1, with 11 bases aligning to TRBD2. The germline V gene has CDR1 MGHRA and CDR2 YSYEKL. The CDR3 covers 15 residues. V gave up 3 bases and J gave up 6 bases; unmatched junction bases: 7. CDR3 region: CASSHYSGGEREQYF. The DNA of the CDR3 is TGCGCCAGCAGCCACTATAGCGGGGGGGAACGCGAGCAGTACTTC.

The chain employs TRBV4-2 and TRBJ2-5; 9 bases map to TRBD1. V dropped 4 bases and J dropped 2; count of bases not matched to a gene: 2. CDR1 is LGHNA, CDR2 YNFKEQ, per germline. This CDR3 is built from 14 residues. CDR3 nucleotide sequence: TGTGCCAGCAGCCTGGGACAGGGACAAGAGACCCAGTACTTC. It yields the protein CASSLGQGQETQYF.

This chain joins TRBV9 and TRBJ2-7; 7 positions match TRBD2. J gave up 7 bases and V 3 bases, and 4 bases lay outside the gene matches. The CDR3 has 12 residues. Germline lookup yields CDR1 SGDLS and CDR2 YYNGEE. The CDR3 DNA follows: TGTGCCAGCAGCGAAGCGGGGCGTGAGCAGTACTTC. Its translation is CASSEAGREQYF.

The chain couples TRBV7-2 to TRBJ2-3; the match to TRBD1 covers 8 bases. The CDR3 totals 13 residues. After removal of 4 bases from V and 6 bases from J, the junction contained 3 bases not matched to a gene. Germline V gene lookup returns CDR1 SGHTA and CDR2 FQGNSA. This CDR3 is CASSSRQGDTQYF. The CDR3 DNA is TGTGCCAGCAGCTCCCGACAGGGGGATACGCAGTATTTT.

This rearrangement joins TRBV7-9 to TRBJ2-7, with D possibly TRBD2 on 5 matching bases. CDR1 SEHNR and CDR2 FQNEAQ come from the germline V gene (reference sequence). Trimming shortened V by 5 bases and J by 3 bases, and 14 bases separated the two germline ends. The CDR3 is 14 amino acids. The CDR3 reads CASSAVGGFYEQYF. DNA for the CDR3: TGTGCCAGCAGCGCGGTGGGCGGGTTCTACGAGCAGTACTTC.

V is TRBV28 and J is TRBJ2-5; a possible D gene is TRBD2 (6 bases). This CDR3 is 12 amino acids long. V shed 2 bases and J shed 6 bases, with 7 bases lying between them. Germline V gene data show CDR1 as MDHEN and CDR2 as SYDVKM. The CDR3 sequence: CASSLRGKTQYF. In nucleotides, the CDR3 is TGTGCCAGCAGTTTACGGGGGAAGACCCAGTACTTC.

The J gene is TRBJ2-3, the V gene TRBV6-5; 8 nucleotides line up with TRBD2. CDR1 and CDR2 from the germline V gene are MNHEY and SVGAGI. CDR3 size: 15 residues. J was trimmed by 1 base and V by 7 bases; bases with no gene match: 7. The DNA for the CDR3 is TGTGCCAGCAACAACGGGGGGGCGGGCACAGATACGCAGTATTTT. Protein product: CASNNGGAGTDTQYF.

The rearrangement joins TRBV7-2 to TRBJ2-3, with 8 bases aligning to TRBD2. J gave up 3 bases and V 4 bases, and 9 bases lay outside the gene matches. The germline V gene encodes CDR1 SGHTA and CDR2 FQGNSA. The CDR3 is 16 amino acids. CDR3 sequence: CASSSAGLAGTDTQYF. DNA for the CDR3: TGTGCCAGCAGCTCCGCCGGACTAGCCGGGACAGATACGCAGTATTTT.

The V and J genes are TRBV19 and TRBJ2-7, with D maybe TRBD2 (6 bases). The germline V gene has CDR1 LNHDA and CDR2 SQIVND (reference sequence). The CDR3 totals 13 residues. The V and J ends lost 6 bases and 2 bases respectively, with 11 bases between them. CDR3 sequence: CASSGGNTYEQYF. For the CDR3, the DNA is TGTGCCAGTAGCGGGGGAAACACCTACGAGCAGTACTTC.

Only one count was recorded for this clone. The chain couples TRBV3-1 (or the pseudogene TRBV3-2) to TRBJ2-7; D unclear. The V gene's germline CDR1 is LGHDT and CDR2 YNNKEL (reference sequence). V lost 1 base and J lost 3, with 10 bases in between. CDR3 length equals 14 residues. CDR3 coding DNA: TGTGCCAGCAGCCAAGGGTCTAACAGCTACGAGCAGTACTTC. This encodes CASSQGSNSYEQYF.

The V and J genes are TRBV5-6 and TRBJ2-2, with TRBD1 matching over 7 bases. The V and J ends lost 5 bases and 6 bases, in that order; junction bases with no gene match: 19. Germline V gene lookup returns CDR1 SGHDT and CDR2 YYEEEE. The CDR3 has 18 residues. The CDR3 region is CASRHNPQGRAFAGELFF. The CDR3 DNA follows: TGTGCCAGCAGACACAACCCACAGGGGAGAGCCTTTGCCGGGGAGCTGTTTTTT.

This chain links TRBV6-5 with TRBJ1-2; 9 positions agree with TRBD1. The V segment lost 6 bases and the J segment 4 bases; nucleotides outside the gene matches: 9. CDR3 length: 15 residues. Germline lookup yields CDR1 MNHEY and CDR2 SVGAGI. This CDR3 is CASSPGTGRLYGYTF. The CDR3 DNA sequence: TGTGCCAGCAGCCCCGGGACAGGGAGACTCTATGGCTACACCTTC.

This chain connects TRBV18 to TRBJ2-1; 9 bases are a match to TRBD1. This CDR3 spans 15 amino acids. The J segment lost 7 bases and the V segment lost 3 bases, leaving 7 bases of the junction unmatched. The germline gives CDR1 KGHSH, CDR2 LQKENI. The CDR3 protein is CASSPPGQGWNEQFF. For the CDR3, the DNA is TGTGCCAGCTCACCGCCGGGACAGGGATGGAATGAGCAGTTCTTC.

V is TRBV2 and J is TRBJ2-6; 8 bases are shared with TRBD1. CDR1 SNHLY and CDR2 FYNNEI come from the germline V gene. This CDR3 is built from 15 residues. The ends lost 5 bases at V and 2 bases at J; junction bases unmatched: 2. The CDR3 DNA follows: TGTGCCAGCAGTACGGGACAGGCTGGGGCCAACGTCCTGACTTTC. Its translation: CASSTGQAGANVLTF.

V usage is TRBV27 and J usage is TRBJ1-2, with D possibly being TRBD1 (5 bases). Between the trimmed V and J ends, which lost 0 bases and 8 bases, there was a span of 13 bases. Germline CDR1 MNHEY, CDR2 SMNVEV (reference sequence). The CDR3 is 14 amino acids. The DNA for the CDR3 is TGTGCCAGCAGTTTATCAGGTGGGGCCCGAGGCTACACCTTC. Protein: CASSLSGGARGYTF.

The V call is TRBV29-1, the J call TRBJ2-3; D perhaps matches TRBD2 (6 bases). The CDR3 loop spans 11 amino acids. Between the trimmed V and J ends, which lost 6 bases and 8 bases, there was a span of 12 bases. CDR1 SQVTM and CDR2 ANQGSEA come from the germline V gene. CDR3 sequence: CSVAMGGTQYF. The CDR3, as DNA: TGCAGCGTCGCTATGGGGGGTACGCAGTATTTT.

The J gene is TRBJ2-1, the V gene TRBV12-5; D may be TRBD2 (5 bases). V lost 7 bases and J 1 base, leaving 11 bases between the germline ends. Germline CDR1 reads LGHNT; CDR2 reads FRNRAP. The CDR3 is 14 residues long. CDR3 coding DNA: TGTGCTAGTGTTCTCGGGGTATCCTACAATGAGCAGTTCTTC. The encoded protein is CASVLGVSYNEQFF.

The chain is built from TRBV6-2 or TRBV6-3 and TRBJ2-3; 8 bases line up with TRBD1. This CDR3 is built from 16 residues. Germline V gene data show CDR1 as MNHEY and CDR2 as SVGEGT. Trimming at V came to 4 bases and at J to 6 bases, leaving 12 bases not matched to a gene. The CDR3 region is CASSSLWAGGKDTQYF. The CDR3 bases are TGTGCCAGCAGTTCATTATGGGCAGGGGGCAAGGATACGCAGTATTTT.

The chain carries TRBV2 and TRBJ1-5; D unclear. Looked up from germline, CDR1 is SNHLY and CDR2 is FYNNEI. Trimming left V 9 bases short and J 4 bases short, with 25 bases between. The CDR3 has 17 residues. The CDR3 protein is CASREGGLAFKNQPQHF. Written as DNA, the CDR3 is TGTGCCAGTCGGGAGGGAGGGCTAGCTTTTAAGAATCAGCCCCAGCATTTT. The full variable domain, completed using reference TRBV2 and TRBJ1-5, is EPEVTQTPSHQVTQMGQEVILRCVPISNHLYFYWYRQILGQKVEFLVSFYNNEISEKSEIFDDQFSVERPDGSNFTLKIRSTKLEDSAMYFCASREGGLAFKNQPQHFGDGTRLSIL.

Only a few counts were recorded for this clone. DNA of the CDR3: TGTGCCAGTAGTATGCTTACCGGGACAGGGGGGAACGAGCAGTACTTC. The encoded protein is CASSMLTGTGGNEQYF. The genes are TRBV19 and TRBJ2-7; 11 positions match TRBD1. V dropped 3 bases and J dropped 5; count of bases not matched to a gene: 9. This CDR3 contains 16 residues. In germline, CDR1 is LNHDA, CDR2 SQIVND (reference sequence).